This TCR beta chain was identified in a study of CD8 T cells in Susac syndrome. Negative isolation was used for CD8+ and CD4+ T cells and FACS enrichment for TEMRA cells. Trimming removed 0 bases from V and 8 bases from J, with 7 bases in between. Germline assignment: CDR1 SGHAT and CDR2 FQNNGV. The CDR3 length is 13 residues. Reverse transcription of roughly 0.5 to 1 ug RNA used random hexamers. TCRdb independently ran MiXCR on the immunoSEQ multiplex PCR reads; one entry per CDR3 protein. The repertoire holds 150,000 to 200,000 distinct CDR3 sequences, with just over 90% as singletons. The specimen sequenced was CD4+ T cells from PBMCs. The V and J genes are TRBV11-2 and TRBJ2-2, with unresolved D. This sequence originates from a human donor in good health. The DNA of the CDR3 is TGTGCCAGCAGCTTAGATCGGGCTGGGGAGCTGTTTTTT. It specifies CASSLDRAGELFF.